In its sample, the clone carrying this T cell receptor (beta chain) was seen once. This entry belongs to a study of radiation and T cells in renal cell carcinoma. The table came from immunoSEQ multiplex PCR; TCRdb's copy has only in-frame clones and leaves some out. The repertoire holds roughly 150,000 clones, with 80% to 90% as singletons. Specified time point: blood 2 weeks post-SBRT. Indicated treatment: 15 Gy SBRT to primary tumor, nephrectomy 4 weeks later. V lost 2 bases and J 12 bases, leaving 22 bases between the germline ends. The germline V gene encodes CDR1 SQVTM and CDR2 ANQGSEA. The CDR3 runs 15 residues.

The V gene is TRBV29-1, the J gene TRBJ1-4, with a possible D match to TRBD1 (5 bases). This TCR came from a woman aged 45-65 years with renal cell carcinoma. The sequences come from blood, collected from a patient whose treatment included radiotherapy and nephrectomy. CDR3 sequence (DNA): TGCAGCGTTGAAAGGGGTTCGGCAGGGAGTTCGGAACTGTTTTTT. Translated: CSVERGSAGSSELFF. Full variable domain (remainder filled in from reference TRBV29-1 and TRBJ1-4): SAVISQKPSRDICQRGTSLTIQCQVDSQVTMMFWYRQQPGQSLTLIATANQGSEATYESGFVIDKFPISRPNLTFSTLTVSNMSPEDSSIYLCSVERGSAGSSELFFGSGTQLSVL.